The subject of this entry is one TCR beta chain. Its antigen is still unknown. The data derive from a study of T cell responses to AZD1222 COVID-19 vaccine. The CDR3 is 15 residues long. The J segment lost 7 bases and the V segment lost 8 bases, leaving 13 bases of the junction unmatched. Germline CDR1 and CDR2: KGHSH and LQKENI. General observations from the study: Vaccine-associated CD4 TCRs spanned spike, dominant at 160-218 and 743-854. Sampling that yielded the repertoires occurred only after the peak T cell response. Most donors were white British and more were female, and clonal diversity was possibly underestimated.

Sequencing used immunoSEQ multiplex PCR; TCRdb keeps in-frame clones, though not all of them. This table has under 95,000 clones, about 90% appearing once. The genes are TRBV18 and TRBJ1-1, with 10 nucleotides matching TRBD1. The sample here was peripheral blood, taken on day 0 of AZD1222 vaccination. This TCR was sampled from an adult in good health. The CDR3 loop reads CASQPGQGSFGEAFF. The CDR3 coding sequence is TGTGCCAGCCAACCGGGACAGGGGTCTTTTGGTGAAGCTTTCTTT.